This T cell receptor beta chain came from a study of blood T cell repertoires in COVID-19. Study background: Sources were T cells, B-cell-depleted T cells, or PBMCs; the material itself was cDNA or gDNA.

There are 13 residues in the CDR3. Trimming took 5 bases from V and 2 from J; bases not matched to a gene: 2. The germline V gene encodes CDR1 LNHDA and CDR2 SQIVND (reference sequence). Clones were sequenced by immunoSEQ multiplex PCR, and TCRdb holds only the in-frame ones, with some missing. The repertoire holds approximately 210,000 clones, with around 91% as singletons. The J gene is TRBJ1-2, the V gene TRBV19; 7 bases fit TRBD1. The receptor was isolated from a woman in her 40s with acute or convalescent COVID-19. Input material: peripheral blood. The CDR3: CASSLQGNYGYTF. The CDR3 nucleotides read TGTGCCAGTAGTCTACAGGGGAACTATGGCTACACCTTC.